The text below deals with one T cell receptor (beta chain). Its cognate antigen is unknown. Extraction of RNA preceded its reverse transcription into cDNA, which served as the sequencing template. Some clones are missing from TCRdb's copy, which holds only in-frame ones; the method was immunoSEQ multiplex PCR. This sample carries 100,000 to 120,000 clones, 55% to 70% of them seen once, and the ten largest clones take more than 20%. Researchers gathered lesional scalp punch biopsies and peripheral blood from patients with alopecia areata. PBMC-derived CD4+ and CD8+ T cells were sorted. The record originates from a study of CD8+ T cells in alopecia areata. Notes on the study in general: Lesional scalp, notably in alopecia totalis/universalis, had clonality above that of normal scalp.

V was trimmed by 5 bases and J by 9 bases, leaving 15 bases between them. The CDR3 has 13 residues. Looked up from germline, CDR1 is PRHDT and CDR2 is FYEKMQ (reference sequence). The chain carries TRBV13 and TRBJ2-3; D is perhaps TRBD2 (5 bases). Sequencing input: NKG2D-low CD8+ T cells sorted from blood. The clonotype was recovered from a human donor with alopecia areata. CDR3 loop: CASSPVATGTQYF. Here the CDR3 DNA reads TGTGCCAGCAGCCCAGTAGCGACGGGAACGCAGTATTTT.